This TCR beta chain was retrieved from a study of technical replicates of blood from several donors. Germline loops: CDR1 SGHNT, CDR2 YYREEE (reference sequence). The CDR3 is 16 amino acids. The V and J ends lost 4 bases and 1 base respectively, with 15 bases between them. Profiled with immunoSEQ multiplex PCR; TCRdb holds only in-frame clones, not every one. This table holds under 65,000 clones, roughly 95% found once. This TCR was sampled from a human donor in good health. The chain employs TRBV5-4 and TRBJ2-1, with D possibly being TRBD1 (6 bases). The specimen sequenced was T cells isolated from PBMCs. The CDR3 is CASSDRLSSSYNEQFF. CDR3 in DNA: TGTGCCAGCAGCGACAGGTTGAGTTCTTCCTACAATGAGCAGTTCTTC.